This T cell receptor (beta chain) was sequenced for a study of cytomegalovirus exposure and HLA in healthy donors. Points from the study as a whole: The availability of immune exposure information extended only to CMV serostatus.

Turning to this clone: Its target is unknown.

The PCR made use of 60 Vbeta and 13 Jbeta primers. Method: immunoSEQ multiplex PCR; TCRdb's copy keeps in-frame clones and lacks some. Altogether some 190,000 clones are present, around 79% being singletons, with the ten largest covering approximately 1.5%. Germline V gene sequence: CDR1 MNHEY, CDR2 SVGAGI. The CDR3 is 15 residues long. With V trimmed by 6 bases and J by 3 bases, 4 bases remained unmatched. Sample: PBMCs. V is TRBV6-5 and J is TRBJ2-1, with 11 bases identical to TRBD1. The source is a woman aged 18-29 years in good health and CMV-seronegative. In nucleotides, the CDR3 is TGTGCCAGCAGGCCCGGGACAGGGGGCTACAATGAGCAGTTCTTC. Its protein product is CASRPGTGGYNEQFF.